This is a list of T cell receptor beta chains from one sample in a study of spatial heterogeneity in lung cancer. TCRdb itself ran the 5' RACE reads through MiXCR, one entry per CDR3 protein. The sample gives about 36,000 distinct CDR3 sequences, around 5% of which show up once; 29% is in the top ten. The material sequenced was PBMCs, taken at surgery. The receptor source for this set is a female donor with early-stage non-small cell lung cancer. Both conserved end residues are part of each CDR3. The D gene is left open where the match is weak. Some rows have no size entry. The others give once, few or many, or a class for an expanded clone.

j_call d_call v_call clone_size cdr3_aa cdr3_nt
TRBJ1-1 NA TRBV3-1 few CASSQDPNPGTEAFF TGTGCCAGCAGCCAAGATCCTAATCCGGGCACTGAAGCTTTCTTT
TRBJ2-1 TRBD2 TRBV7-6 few CATYLKREGVIITEQFF TGTGCCACTTACCTCAAGCGGGAGGGGGTTATTATCACTGAGCAGTTCTTC
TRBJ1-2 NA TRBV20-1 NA CSGVRGRLYTF TGCAGCGGGGTCCGGGGTAGGCTCTACACCTTC
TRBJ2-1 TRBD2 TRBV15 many CATSRDRGGYNEQFF TGTGCCACCAGCAGAGATCGGGGAGGGTACAATGAGCAGTTCTTC
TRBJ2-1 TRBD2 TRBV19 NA CASRLAGGSYNEQFF TGTGCCAGTCGACTAGCGGGAGGGTCCTACAATGAGCAGTTCTTC
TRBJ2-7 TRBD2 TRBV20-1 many CSARDIEAGGGYEQYF TGCAGTGCTAGAGATATAGAAGCGGGAGGAGGTTACGAGCAGTACTTC
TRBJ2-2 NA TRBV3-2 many CASSHPQEREGRRAGELFF TGTGCCAGCAGCCACCCCCAGGAGCGGGAGGGCCGACGGGCCGGGGAGCTGTTTTTT
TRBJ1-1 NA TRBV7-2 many CASRTDRNTEAFF TGTGCCAGCAGAACAGACAGAAACACTGAAGCTTTCTTT
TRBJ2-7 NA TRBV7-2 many CASSPRVGTYEQYF TGTGCCAGCAGCCCCCGGGTAGGGACCTACGAGCAGTACTTC
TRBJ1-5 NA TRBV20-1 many CSARNRGNQPQHF TGCAGTGCTAGAAATCGTGGAAATCAGCCCCAGCATTTT
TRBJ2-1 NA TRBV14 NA CASSQWTGYQKQFF TGTGCCAGCAGCCAGTGGACGGGGTACCAGAAGCAGTTCTTC
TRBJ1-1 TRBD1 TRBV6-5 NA CASSSLAPGQGYNTEAFF TGTGCCAGCAGTTCTTTAGCCCCGGGACAGGGTTATAACACTGAAGCTTTCTTT
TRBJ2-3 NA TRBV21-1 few CASTSPGGTDTQYF TGTGCCAGCACCTCGCCTGGGGGCACAGATACGCAGTATTTT
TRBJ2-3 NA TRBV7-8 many CASSFRQSTDTQYF TGTGCCAGCAGCTTCCGACAGAGCACAGATACGCAGTATTTT
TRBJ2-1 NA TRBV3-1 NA CASSQGNYPGSYNEQFF TGTGCCAGCAGCCAGGGGAACTACCCCGGCTCCTACAATGAGCAGTTCTTC
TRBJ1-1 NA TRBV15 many CATSREPWNTEAFF TGTGCCACCAGCAGAGAGCCCTGGAACACTGAAGCTTTCTTT
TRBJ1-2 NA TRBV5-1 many CASSLYRVFYGYTF TGCGCCAGCAGCTTGTACAGGGTCTTCTATGGCTACACCTTC
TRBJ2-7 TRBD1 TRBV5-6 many CASSYESGQGAREQYF TGTGCCAGCAGCTATGAGAGCGGACAGGGGGCGCGCGAGCAGTACTTC
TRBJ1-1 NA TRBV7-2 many CASSLQPNTEAFF TGTGCCAGCAGCTTACAGCCGAACACTGAAGCTTTCTTT